This T cell receptor (beta chain) was sequenced for a study of cytomegalovirus exposure and HLA in healthy donors. General study findings and limits: The authors enumerated 180 or so TCR beta chains as linked to cytomegalovirus. The availability of immune exposure information extended only to CMV serostatus.

PCR involved 60 Vbeta and 13 Jbeta primers. Using immunoSEQ multiplex PCR, the repertoire was profiled, and TCRdb retains in-frame clones only, with some absent. The sample carries about 150,000 clones, around 79% recorded once. CDR1 and CDR2 (germline): SQVTM, ANQGSEA. The CDR3 covers 12 residues. V dropped 4 bases and J dropped 2 bases, with 8 bases sitting between them. This clone showed up just a few times. The antigen is not known. Sequencing was done on a sample of PBMCs. The chain combines TRBV29-1 with TRBJ1-2; D not certain. The sequence was collected from a man between 18 and 35 years old in good health and CMV-seronegative. This CDR3 is CSVGGGNYGYTF. In DNA form, the CDR3 reads TGCAGCGTTGGAGGCGGGAACTATGGCTACACCTTC. The entire variable domain, with the rest obtained from reference TRBV29-1 and TRBJ1-2, is as follows: SAVISQKPSRDICQRGTSLTIQCQVDSQVTMMFWYRQQPGQSLTLIATANQGSEATYESGFVIDKFPISRPNLTFSTLTVSNMSPEDSSIYLCSVGGGNYGYTFGSGTRLTVV.